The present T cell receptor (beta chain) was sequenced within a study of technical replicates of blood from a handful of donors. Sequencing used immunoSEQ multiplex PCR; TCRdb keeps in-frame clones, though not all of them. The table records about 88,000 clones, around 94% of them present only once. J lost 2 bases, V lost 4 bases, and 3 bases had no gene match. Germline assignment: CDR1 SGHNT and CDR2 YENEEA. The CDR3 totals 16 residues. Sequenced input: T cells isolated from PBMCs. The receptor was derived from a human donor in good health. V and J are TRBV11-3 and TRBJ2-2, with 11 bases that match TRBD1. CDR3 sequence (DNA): TGTGCCAGCAGCTCGGGACAGGGGGTAAACACCGGGGAGCTGTTTTTT. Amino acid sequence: CASSSGQGVNTGELFF.